The 24 T cell receptor beta chains listed next were all sequenced from one sample in a study of regulatory T cells in long-lasting Graves disease. Sequencing libraries for TCR beta were prepared with iRepertoire HTBI primers and Arm-PCR of CDR3 regions. TCRdb passed the multiplex PCR reads through MiXCR, listing each CDR3 protein once. The sample lists 450,000 to 600,000 distinct CDR3 sequences; 16% were seen once. Time point noted: newly diagnosed GD, antithyroid drugs for less than 3 months. PBMCs were the source of the RNA used for TCR sequencing. These data were also reused for a study on T cells in Graves' hyperthyroidism and ophthalmopathy.

Sample: peripheral blood mononuclear cells (PBMCs), taken at new diagnosis, from a patient treated with antithyroid drugs. These receptors were obtained from a man aged 40-55 years with Graves disease.

This clonotype was recorded many times. The rearrangement links TRBV2 to TRBJ1-5, with D tentatively TRBD1 (6 bases). V was cut by 7 bases and J by 6 bases, with 19 bases left in between. The CDR3 extends over 15 amino acids. Germline values: CDR1 SNHLY, CDR2 FYNNEI. In nucleotides, the CDR3 is TGTGCCAGCACTCCCCGGACGGGGGCAGGTCAGCCCCAGCATTTT. Translation gives CASTPRTGAGQPQHF.

The chain combines TRBV12-3 or TRBV12-4 with TRBJ2-1; 12 bases map to TRBD2. The CDR3 has 17 amino acids. V dropped 6 bases and J dropped 3; count of bases not matched to a gene: 9. CDR3: CASRLSSGRAYYNEQFF. CDR3 sequence (DNA): TGTGCCAGCAGACTTTCTAGCGGGAGGGCCTACTACAATGAGCAGTTCTTC.

V and J are TRBV7-2 and TRBJ2-1, with no clear D. Germline V CDR1 and CDR2: SGHTA, FQGNSA. This CDR3 spans 12 amino acids. V was pared by 3 bases and J by 13 bases, with 13 bases between. The CDR3 DNA follows: TGTGCCAGCAGCTTCGTTAAACGGCATCAGTTCTTC. It codes for CASSFVKRHQFF.

This clonotype has a count of ten or more. J is TRBJ2-1 and V is TRBV28, with 13 bases lining up with TRBD2. In germline, CDR1 is MDHEN, CDR2 SYDVKM. The CDR3 contains 20 residues. V lost 7 bases, J lost 3 bases, and 18 bases stayed unmatched. CDR3 DNA sequence: TGTGCCAGCACCAAAACTGAGGGACTAGCGGGAAGGGGGGACTACAATGAGCAGTTCTTC. It encodes CASTKTEGLAGRGDYNEQFF.

This clonotype was seen repeatedly, ten times or more. The rearrangement uses TRBV2 and TRBJ2-7; 10 bases map to TRBD1. In germline, CDR1 is SNHLY, CDR2 FYNNEI. The CDR3 covers 15 residues. Trimming at V came to 6 bases and at J to 5 bases, leaving 10 bases not matched to a gene. CDR3 nucleotides: TGTGCCAGCAGGCATCCGGGACAGGGGCTTCACGAGCAGTACTTC. It yields the protein CASRHPGQGLHEQYF.

This clonotype has at least ten counts. J is TRBJ1-1 and V is TRBV7-9; TRBD1 might be the D (6 bases). The germline CDR1 and CDR2 sequences are SEHNR and FQNEAQ (reference sequence). The CDR3 runs to 15 residues. Trimming left V 1 base short and J 3 bases short, with 12 bases between. The CDR3 loop is CASSLGRGAHTEAFF. The DNA for the CDR3 is TGTGCCAGCAGCTTAGGGAGGGGGGCACACACTGAAGCTTTCTTT. The complete variable domain, with remaining parts taken from reference TRBV7-9 and TRBJ1-1, reads DTGVSQNPRHKITKRGQNVTFRCDPISEHNRLYWYRQTLGQGPEFLTYFQNEAQLEKSRLLSDRFSAERPKGSFSTLEIQRTEQGDSAMYLCASSLGRGAHTEAFFGQGTRLTVV.

This chain connects TRBV7-3 to TRBJ2-1, with D possibly matching TRBD2 (7 bases). Trimming cost V 3 bases and J 6 bases, with 15 bases left between them. This CDR3 has 15 amino acids. Germline CDR1 and CDR2: SGHTA and FQGTGA. The CDR3 sequence: CASSLGAGVGNEQFF. The CDR3 coding sequence is TGTGCCAGCAGCTTGGGGGCGGGAGTGGGCAATGAGCAGTTCTTC.

The chain couples TRBV6-1 to TRBJ2-6; 9 bases line up with TRBD1. Germline CDR1 is MNHNS and CDR2 is SASEGT. Trimming cost V 8 bases and J 2 bases; bases outside gene matches: 7. CDR3 size: 16 residues. Here the CDR3 DNA reads TGTGCCAGCCGACAGGGGGTCGGACCTGGGGCCAACGTCCTGACTTTC. Translating it yields CASRQGVGPGANVLTF.

This clonotype was seen repeatedly, ten times or more. This chain joins TRBV29-1 and TRBJ2-3, with D tentatively TRBD2 (5 bases). From germline, CDR1 is SQVTM and CDR2 ANQGSEA. V gave up 1 base and J gave up 1 base, with 9 bases separating them. The CDR3 length is 14 residues. CDR3 DNA sequence: TGCAGCGTTGAAGGAGGGCCAGGCACAGATACGCAGTATTTT. Translation: CSVEGGPGTDTQYF.

This clonotype was seen a handful of times. The V call is TRBV10-3, the J call TRBJ2-3, with 12 nucleotides matching TRBD2. The CDR3 runs to 14 residues. After removal of 6 bases from V and 7 bases from J, the junction contained 5 bases not matched to a gene. Germline V gene lookup returns CDR1 ENHRY and CDR2 SYGVKD. In DNA, the CDR3 is TGTGCCATCAGGGCTAGCGGGAGGGAAAATACGCAGTATTTT. Translating gives CAIRASGRENTQYF.

There are many counts of this clonotype. V usage is TRBV29-1 and J usage is TRBJ2-1; 15 nucleotides align to TRBD2. V lost 2 bases and J lost 12; bases outside the gene matches: 11. This CDR3 has 16 residues. Germline V gene data show CDR1 as SQVTM and CDR2 as ANQGSEA. The CDR3 is CSVEPLGTSGRNGQFF. CDR3 nucleotide sequence: TGCAGCGTTGAACCCCTCGGGACTAGCGGGAGGAACGGGCAGTTCTTC.

Remarks on this clonotype: A read error may explain this, as a much larger clone is one base away. The chain uses TRBV2 and TRBJ2-1; D perhaps matches TRBD1 (6 bases). V shed 6 bases and J shed 13 bases, with 25 bases lying between them. From germline, CDR1 is SNHLY and CDR2 FYNNEI. The CDR3 totals 15 residues. The CDR3 loop is CASSRDTGSKETQFF. CDR3 in DNA: TGTGCCAGCAGCCGGGACACTGGATCAAAAGAGACCCAGTTCTTC.

Of note for this clonotype: This sequence may be a read error, since a much larger clone differs from it by one base. The V and J genes are TRBV3-1 and TRBJ2-7; no clear D gene. This CDR3 has 14 amino acids. In germline, CDR1 is LGHDT, CDR2 YNNKEL (reference sequence). V lost 0 bases, J lost 6 bases, and 12 bases lay in between. This CDR3 is CASSQDVKRSEQYF. The CDR3 bases are TGTGCCAGCAGCCAAGATGTTAAACGCAGCGAGCAGTACTTC.

This clonotype was seen many times. The chain joins TRBV7-9 to TRBJ2-2, with 8 positions matching TRBD1. CDR3 length: 18 residues. V lost 5 bases to trimming and J lost 4 bases; unmatched junction nucleotides: 15. CDR1 is SEHNR, CDR2 FQNEAQ, per germline (reference sequence). The chain's CDR3 is CASSPNSPGTGITGELFF. The CDR3 DNA reads as TGTGCCAGCAGCCCAAATAGCCCCGGGACAGGAATCACCGGGGAGCTGTTTTTT.

This clonotype has at least ten counts. The CDR3 loop reads CSALTTSSGSTDTQYF. Here the CDR3 DNA reads TGCAGTGCTCTCACTACCTCTAGCGGAAGTACAGATACGCAGTATTTT. The chain couples TRBV20-1 to TRBJ2-3, with 7 bases identical to TRBD2. The germline V gene encodes CDR1 DFQATT and CDR2 SNEGSKA (reference sequence). This CDR3 has 16 amino acids. Unmatched junction bases numbered 14, after V lost 5 bases and J lost 3 bases.

This clonotype was recorded at least ten times. This sequence joins TRBV7-2 and TRBJ1-2; tentatively, D is TRBD1 (5 bases). This CDR3 is 15 amino acids long. Germline lookup yields CDR1 SGHTA and CDR2 FQGNSA. V dropped 5 bases and J dropped 2 bases, with 15 bases sitting between them. In DNA form, the CDR3 reads TGTGCCAGCAGCCACCCCACAGGAATCAACTATGGCTACACCTTC. Amino acid sequence: CASSHPTGINYGYTF.

There are many counts of this clonotype. This CDR3 reads CASNPQGQGSSPLHF. DNA of the CDR3: TGTGCCAGCAACCCCCAAGGACAGGGAAGTTCACCCCTCCACTTT. The chain couples TRBV6-1 to TRBJ1-6, with 8 bases fitting TRBD1. This CDR3 spans 15 amino acids. The germline V gene has CDR1 MNHNS and CDR2 SASEGT. Unmatched junction bases numbered 11, after V lost 7 bases and J lost 9 bases.

This clonotype was seen ten or more times. The chain uses TRBV6-5 and TRBJ2-4, with no clear D. The CDR3 is 13 amino acids. The V end was cut by 4 bases, the J end by 0 bases, with 4 bases between. Looked up from germline, CDR1 is MNHEY and CDR2 is SVGAGI. The CDR3 DNA reads as TGTGCCAGCAGTTTGGCAGCCAAAAACATTCAGTACTTC. Amino acid sequence: CASSLAAKNIQYF.

This clonotype was counted at least ten times. The chain recombines TRBV20-1 with TRBJ2-3, with a possible D match to TRBD1 (5 bases). The CDR3 consists of 13 residues. Germline CDR1 is DFQATT and CDR2 is SNEGSKA (reference sequence). V lost 3 bases to trimming and J lost 12 bases, with 19 bases between them. CDR3 coding DNA: TGCAGTGCTAGTGGGCAGGGAAGAGTTAGTCAGTATTTT. Translated: CSASGQGRVSQYF.

This clonotype has only one observation. One base away lies a much larger clone, so this may be a sequencing read error. The CDR3 reads CASRPGVIGGTQYF. CDR3 DNA: TGTGCCAGCAGACCCGGGGTTATCGGAGGTACGCAGTATTTT. V is TRBV6-2 or TRBV6-3 and J is TRBJ2-3, with a possible D match to TRBD2 (5 bases). This CDR3 has 14 residues. With 6 bases removed from V and 8 bases from J, the gap between germline ends came to 18 bases. CDR1 and CDR2 (germline): MNHEY, SVGEGT.

As for this clonotype: This sequence may be a read error, since a much larger clone differs from it by one base. This chain joins TRBV7-9 and TRBJ2-5; D not certain. The better agreement between TRBJ2-1 and the DNA end casts doubt on the J call. The CDR3 runs 13 residues. Per the germline V gene, CDR1 is SEHNR and CDR2 is FQNEAQ (reference sequence). The CDR3 region has the DNA TGTGCCAGCAGCTTAGTTCGTGAAGAGACCCAGTTCTTC. Its protein is CASSLVREETQFF.

This chain uses TRBV12-3 or TRBV12-4 with TRBJ1-3; no clear D. This CDR3 is 15 amino acids long. The V and J ends lost 2 bases and 0 bases respectively, with 8 bases between them. The CDR3 sequence is CASSLLGSSGNTIYF. CDR3 in DNA: TGTGCCAGCAGTTTACTTGGCAGCTCTGGAAACACCATATATTTT.

This clonotype has ten or more counts. This chain connects TRBV2 to TRBJ2-7; D might be TRBD1 (6 bases). The CDR3 contains 14 residues. Germline CDR1 reads SNHLY; CDR2 reads FYNNEI. V lost 5 bases, J lost 2 bases, and 13 bases lay in between. CDR3 sequence reads: CASSNRRQAYEQYF. In DNA, the CDR3 is TGTGCCAGCAGTAATAGGAGACAGGCCTACGAGCAGTACTTC.

The rearrangement joins TRBV11-2 to TRBJ2-5; a weak D match, TRBD2 (5 bases). V lost 5 bases, J lost 5 bases, and 15 bases lay in between. Germline V lookup: CDR1 SGHAT, CDR2 FQNNGV. This CDR3 region has 14 residues. The CDR3 sequence is CASSRTPWRETQYF. The CDR3 DNA reads TGTGCCAGCAGCCGGACCCCTTGGAGGGAGACCCAGTACTTC. Filled out from reference TRBV11-2 and TRBJ2-5, the complete variable domain reads EAGVAQSPRYKIIEKRQSVAFWCNPISGHATLYWYQQILGQGPKLLIQFQNNGVVDDSQLPKDRFSAERLKGVDSTLKIQPAKLEDSAVYLCASSRTPWRETQYFGPGTRLLVL.